This T cell receptor (beta chain) derives from a study of blood T cell repertoires in COVID-19. About the research overall: From the United States, Italy and Spain came samples of acute and convalescent COVID-19. Sources were T cells, B-cell-depleted T cells, or PBMCs; the material itself was cDNA or gDNA.

This CDR3 region has 13 residues. Germline-derived CDR1 and CDR2 are MNHEY and SMNVEV (reference sequence). The ends lost 7 bases at V and 7 bases at J; junction bases unmatched: 7. TCRdb's copy holds only in-frame clones and misses some; the assay was immunoSEQ multiplex PCR. The sample holds around 140,000 clones, approximately 92% seen once. This clone has a handful of counts. V and J are TRBV27 and TRBJ1-3, with 7 bases identical to TRBD1. Source material: peripheral blood. The receptor's source is a man aged 18 to 30 with COVID-19, enrolled during active disease. This CDR3 is CASMTGNGNTIYF. CDR3 sequence (DNA): TGTGCCAGCATGACAGGGAACGGGAACACCATATATTTT.